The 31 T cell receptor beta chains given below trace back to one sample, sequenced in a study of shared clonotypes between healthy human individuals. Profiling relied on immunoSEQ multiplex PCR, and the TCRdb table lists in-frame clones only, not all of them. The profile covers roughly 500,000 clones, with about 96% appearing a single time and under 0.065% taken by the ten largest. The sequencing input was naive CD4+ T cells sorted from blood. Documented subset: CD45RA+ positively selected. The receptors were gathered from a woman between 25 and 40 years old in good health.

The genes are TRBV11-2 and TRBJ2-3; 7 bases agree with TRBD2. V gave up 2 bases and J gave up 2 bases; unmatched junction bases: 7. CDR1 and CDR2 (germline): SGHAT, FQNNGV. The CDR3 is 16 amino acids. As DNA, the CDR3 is TGTGCCAGCAGCTTATTGGCTAGCGGAAACACAGATACGCAGTATTTT. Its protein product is CASSLLASGNTDTQYF.

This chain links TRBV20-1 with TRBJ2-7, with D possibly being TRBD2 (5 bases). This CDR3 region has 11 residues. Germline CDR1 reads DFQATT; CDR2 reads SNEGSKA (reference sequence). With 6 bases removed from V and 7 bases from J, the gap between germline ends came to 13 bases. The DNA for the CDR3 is TGCAGTGCACAGAGTCCGGGGGAGCAGTACTTC. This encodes CSAQSPGEQYF.

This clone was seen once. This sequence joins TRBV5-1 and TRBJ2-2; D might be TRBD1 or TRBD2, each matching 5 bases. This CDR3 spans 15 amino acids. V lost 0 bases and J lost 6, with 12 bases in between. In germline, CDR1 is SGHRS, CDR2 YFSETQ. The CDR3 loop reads CASSLVAGRAGELFF. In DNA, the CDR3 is TGCGCCAGCAGCTTGGTGGCAGGGAGAGCCGGGGAGCTGTTTTTT.

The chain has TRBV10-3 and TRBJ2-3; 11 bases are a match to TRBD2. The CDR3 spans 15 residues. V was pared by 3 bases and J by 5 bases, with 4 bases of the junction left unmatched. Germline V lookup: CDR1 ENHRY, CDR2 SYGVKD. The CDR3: CAISDSGRAGDTQYF. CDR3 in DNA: TGTGCCATCAGTGATAGCGGGAGGGCGGGAGATACGCAGTATTTT.

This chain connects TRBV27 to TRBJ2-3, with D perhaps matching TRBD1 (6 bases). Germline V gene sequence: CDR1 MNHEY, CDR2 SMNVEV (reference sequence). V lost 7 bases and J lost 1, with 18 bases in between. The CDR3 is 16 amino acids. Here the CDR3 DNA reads TGTGCCAGCAAAAACAGGGCCCAGAGCGGCACAGATACGCAGTATTTT. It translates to CASKNRAQSGTDTQYF.

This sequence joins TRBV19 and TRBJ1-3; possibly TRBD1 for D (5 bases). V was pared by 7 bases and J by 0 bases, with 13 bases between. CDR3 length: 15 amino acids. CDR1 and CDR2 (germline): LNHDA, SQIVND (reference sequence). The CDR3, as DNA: TGTGCCAGTACTACAGGAGGGAGCTCTGGAAACACCATATATTTT. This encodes CASTTGGSSGNTIYF.

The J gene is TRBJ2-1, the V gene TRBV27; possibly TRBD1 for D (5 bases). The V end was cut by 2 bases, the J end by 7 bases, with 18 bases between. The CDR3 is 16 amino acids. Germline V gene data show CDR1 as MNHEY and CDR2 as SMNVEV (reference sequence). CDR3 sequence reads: CASSLNYDQGWNEQFF. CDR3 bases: TGTGCCAGCAGTTTAAACTACGACCAGGGATGGAATGAGCAGTTCTTC.

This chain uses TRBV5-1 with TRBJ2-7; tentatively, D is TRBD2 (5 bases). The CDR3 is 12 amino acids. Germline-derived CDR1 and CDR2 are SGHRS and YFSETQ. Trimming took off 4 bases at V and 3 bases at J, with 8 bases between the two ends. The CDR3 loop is CASSQDFYEQYF. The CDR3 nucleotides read TGCGCCAGCAGCCAGGACTTCTACGAGCAGTACTTC.

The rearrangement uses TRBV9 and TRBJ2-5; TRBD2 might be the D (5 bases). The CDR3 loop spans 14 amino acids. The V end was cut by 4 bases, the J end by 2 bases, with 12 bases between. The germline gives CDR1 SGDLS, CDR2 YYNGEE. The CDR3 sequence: CASSPSGWQETQYF. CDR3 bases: TGTGCCAGCAGCCCTTCGGGGTGGCAAGAGACCCAGTACTTC.

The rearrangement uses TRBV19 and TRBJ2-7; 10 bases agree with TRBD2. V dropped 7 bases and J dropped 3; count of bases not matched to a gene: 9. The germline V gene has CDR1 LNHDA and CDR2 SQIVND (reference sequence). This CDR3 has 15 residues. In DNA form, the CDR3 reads TGTGCCAGTAACCCGGCGGTAGCGGGAGGCTACGAGCAGTACTTC. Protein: CASNPAVAGGYEQYF. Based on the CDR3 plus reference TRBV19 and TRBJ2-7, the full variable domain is DGGITQSPKYLFRKEGQNVTLSCEQNLNHDAMYWYRQDPGQGLRLIYYSQIVNDFQKGDIAEGYSVSREKKESFPLTVTSAQKNPTAFYLCASNPAVAGGYEQYFGPGTRLTVT.

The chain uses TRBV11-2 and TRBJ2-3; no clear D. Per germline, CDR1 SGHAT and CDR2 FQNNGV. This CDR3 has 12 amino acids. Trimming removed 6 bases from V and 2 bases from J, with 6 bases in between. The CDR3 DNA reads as TGTGCCAGCAGACCCTACACAGATACGCAGTATTTT. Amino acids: CASRPYTDTQYF.

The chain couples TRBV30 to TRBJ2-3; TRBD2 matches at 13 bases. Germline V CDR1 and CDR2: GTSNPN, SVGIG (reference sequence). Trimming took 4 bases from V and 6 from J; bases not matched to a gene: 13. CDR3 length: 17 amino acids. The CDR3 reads CAWNPSRTSGSADTQYF. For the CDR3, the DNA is TGTGCCTGGAATCCCTCCCGGACTAGCGGGAGTGCCGATACGCAGTATTTT.

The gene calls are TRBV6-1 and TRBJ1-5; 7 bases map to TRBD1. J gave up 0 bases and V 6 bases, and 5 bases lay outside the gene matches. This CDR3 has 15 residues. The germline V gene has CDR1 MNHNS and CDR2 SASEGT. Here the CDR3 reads CASRDRIYSNQPQHF. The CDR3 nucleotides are TGTGCCAGCAGGGACAGGATCTATAGCAATCAGCCCCAGCATTTT.

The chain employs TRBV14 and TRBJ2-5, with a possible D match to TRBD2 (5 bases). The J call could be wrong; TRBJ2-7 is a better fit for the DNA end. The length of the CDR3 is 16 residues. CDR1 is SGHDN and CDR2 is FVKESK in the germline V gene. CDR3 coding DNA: TGTGCCAGCAGCCAACTCGCGTGGACCAGGCGGGACGAGCAGTACTTC. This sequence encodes CASSQLAWTRRDEQYF.

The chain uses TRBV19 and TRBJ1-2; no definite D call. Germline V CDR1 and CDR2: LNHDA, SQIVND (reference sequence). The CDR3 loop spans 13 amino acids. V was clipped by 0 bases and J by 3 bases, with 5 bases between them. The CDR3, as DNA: TGTGCCAGTAGTATAGATGGGGACTATGGCTACACCTTC. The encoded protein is CASSIDGDYGYTF.

The CDR3 DNA reads TGTGCCAGCACCTATACCGGGACGGCCCCCTACAATGAGCAGTTCTTC. The encoded protein is CASTYTGTAPYNEQFF. The gene calls are TRBV5-8 and TRBJ2-1; D may correspond to TRBD1 or TRBD2 (5 bases each). Germline V gene lookup returns CDR1 SGHTS and CDR2 YDEGEE. V lost 6 bases and J lost 2, with 18 bases in between. This CDR3 is built from 16 residues.

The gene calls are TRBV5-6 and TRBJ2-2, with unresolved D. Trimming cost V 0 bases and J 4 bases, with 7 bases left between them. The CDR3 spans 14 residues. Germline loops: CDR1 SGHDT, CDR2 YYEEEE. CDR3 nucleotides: TGTGCCAGCAGCTTGGCCCAGTTCACCGGGGAGCTGTTTTTT. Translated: CASSLAQFTGELFF.

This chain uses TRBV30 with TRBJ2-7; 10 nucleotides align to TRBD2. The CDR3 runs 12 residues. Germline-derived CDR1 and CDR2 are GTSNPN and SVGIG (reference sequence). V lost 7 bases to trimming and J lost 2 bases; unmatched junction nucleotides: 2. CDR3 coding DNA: TGTGCCTACAGCGGGAGGGCCTACGAGCAGTACTTC. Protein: CAYSGRAYEQYF.

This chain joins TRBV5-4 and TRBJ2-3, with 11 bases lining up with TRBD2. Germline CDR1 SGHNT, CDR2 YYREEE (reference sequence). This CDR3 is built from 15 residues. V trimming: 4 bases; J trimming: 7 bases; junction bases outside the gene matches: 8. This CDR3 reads CASSGTSGSGNTQYF. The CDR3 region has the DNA TGTGCCAGCAGCGGAACTAGCGGGAGTGGAAATACGCAGTATTTT.

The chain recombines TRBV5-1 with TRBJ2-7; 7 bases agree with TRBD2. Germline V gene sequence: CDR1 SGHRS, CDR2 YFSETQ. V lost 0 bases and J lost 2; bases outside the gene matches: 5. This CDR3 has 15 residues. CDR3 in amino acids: CASSLEAGSAYEQYF. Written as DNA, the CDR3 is TGCGCCAGCAGCTTGGAAGCGGGAAGTGCCTACGAGCAGTACTTC.

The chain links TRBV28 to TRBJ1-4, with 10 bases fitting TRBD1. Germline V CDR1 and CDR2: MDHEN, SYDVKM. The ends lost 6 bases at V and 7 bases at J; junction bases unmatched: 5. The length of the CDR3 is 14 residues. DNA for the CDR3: TGTGCCAGCAGACGGAGGGACAGGGGTGAAAAACTGTTTTTT. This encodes CASRRRDRGEKLFF.

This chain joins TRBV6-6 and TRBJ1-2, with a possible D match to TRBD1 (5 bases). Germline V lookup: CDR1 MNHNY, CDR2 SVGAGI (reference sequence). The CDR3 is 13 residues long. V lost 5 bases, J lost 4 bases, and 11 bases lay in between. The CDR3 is CASSTGTRYGYTF. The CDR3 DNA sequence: TGTGCCAGCAGTACCGGGACCCGCTATGGCTACACCTTC.

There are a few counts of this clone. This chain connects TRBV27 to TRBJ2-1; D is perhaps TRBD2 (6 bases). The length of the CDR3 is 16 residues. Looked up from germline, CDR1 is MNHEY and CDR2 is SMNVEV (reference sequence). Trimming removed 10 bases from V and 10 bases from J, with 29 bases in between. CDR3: CATKIRASEGVSEQFF. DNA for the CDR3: TGTGCCACCAAGATTAGGGCTAGCGAGGGTGTGTCGGAGCAGTTCTTC.

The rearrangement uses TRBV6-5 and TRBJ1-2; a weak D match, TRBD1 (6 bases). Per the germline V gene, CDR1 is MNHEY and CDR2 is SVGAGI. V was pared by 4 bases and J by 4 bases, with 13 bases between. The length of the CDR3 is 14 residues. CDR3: CASSSGGAGYGYTF. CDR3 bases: TGTGCCAGCAGTTCCGGGGGCGCCGGCTATGGCTACACCTTC.

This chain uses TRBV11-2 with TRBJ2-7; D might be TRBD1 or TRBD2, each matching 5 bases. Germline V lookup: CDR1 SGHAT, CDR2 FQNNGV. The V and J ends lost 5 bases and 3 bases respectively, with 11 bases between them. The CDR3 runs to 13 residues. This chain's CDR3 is CASSLGEGYEQYF. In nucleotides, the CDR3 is TGTGCCAGCAGCCTGGGGGAAGGCTACGAGCAGTACTTC.

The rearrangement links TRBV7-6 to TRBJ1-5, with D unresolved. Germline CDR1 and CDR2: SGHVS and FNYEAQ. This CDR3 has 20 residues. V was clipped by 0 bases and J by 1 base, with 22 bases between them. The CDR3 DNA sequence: TGTGCCAGCAGCTTAGCGCGGGCAGGCCGTCCGGAGGAAAGCAATCAGCCCCAGCATTTT. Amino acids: CASSLARAGRPEESNQPQHF.

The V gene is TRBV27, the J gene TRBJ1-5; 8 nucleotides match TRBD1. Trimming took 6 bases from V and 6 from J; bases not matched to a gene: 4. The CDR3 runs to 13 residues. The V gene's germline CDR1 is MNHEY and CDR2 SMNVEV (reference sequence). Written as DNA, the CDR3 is TGTGCCAGCAGGAACGACAGGGGTCAGCCCCAGCATTTT. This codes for CASRNDRGQPQHF.

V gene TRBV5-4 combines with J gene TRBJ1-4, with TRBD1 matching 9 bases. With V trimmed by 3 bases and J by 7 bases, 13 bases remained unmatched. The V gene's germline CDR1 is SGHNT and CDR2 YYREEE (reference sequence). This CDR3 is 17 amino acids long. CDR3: CASSSGGGQGVAEKLFF. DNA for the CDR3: TGTGCCAGCAGCTCGGGGGGGGGACAGGGAGTAGCTGAAAAACTGTTTTTT.

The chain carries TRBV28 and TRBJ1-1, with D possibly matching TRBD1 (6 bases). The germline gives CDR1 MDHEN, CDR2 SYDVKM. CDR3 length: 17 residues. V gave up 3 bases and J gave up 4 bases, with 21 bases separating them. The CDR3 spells CASSFRIWGGIGTEAFF. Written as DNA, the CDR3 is TGTGCCAGCAGTTTTAGGATTTGGGGGGGCATCGGCACTGAAGCTTTCTTT.

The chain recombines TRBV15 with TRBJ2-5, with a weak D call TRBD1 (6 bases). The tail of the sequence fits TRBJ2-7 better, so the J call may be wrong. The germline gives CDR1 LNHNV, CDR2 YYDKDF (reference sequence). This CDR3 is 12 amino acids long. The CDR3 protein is CATNQGTYEQYF. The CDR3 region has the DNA TGTGCCACCAATCAGGGGACCTACGAGCAGTACTTC.

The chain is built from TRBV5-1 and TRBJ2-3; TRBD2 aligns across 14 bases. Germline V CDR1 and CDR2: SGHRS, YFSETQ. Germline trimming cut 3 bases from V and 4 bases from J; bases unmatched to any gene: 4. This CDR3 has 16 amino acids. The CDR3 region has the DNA TGCGCCAGCAGCTCGGAGGGACTAGCGGGGGCAGATACGCAGTATTTT. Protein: CASSSEGLAGADTQYF.